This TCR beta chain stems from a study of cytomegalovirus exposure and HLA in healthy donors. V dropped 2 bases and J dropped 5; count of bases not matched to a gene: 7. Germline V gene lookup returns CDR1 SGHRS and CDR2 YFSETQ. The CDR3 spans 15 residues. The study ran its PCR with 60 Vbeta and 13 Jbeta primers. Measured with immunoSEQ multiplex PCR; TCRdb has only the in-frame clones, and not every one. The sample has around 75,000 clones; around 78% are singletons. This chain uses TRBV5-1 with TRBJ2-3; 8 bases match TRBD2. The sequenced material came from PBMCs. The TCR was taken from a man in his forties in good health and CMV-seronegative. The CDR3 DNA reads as TGCGCCAGCAGCTTTAGCGGGGTAAGGGGAGATACGCAGTATTTT. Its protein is CASSFSGVRGDTQYF.